This T cell receptor beta chain appears in the sequencing data of a study of human versus mouse CDR3 diversity and MHC coevolution. V was cut by 3 bases and J by 9 bases, with 18 bases left in between. The CDR3 spans 15 residues. From germline, CDR1 is KGHSH and CDR2 LQKENI. Measured with immunoSEQ multiplex PCR; TCRdb has only the in-frame clones, and not every one. The sample lists roughly 81,000 clones, roughly 95% seen once, with about 1.5% in the top ten. V usage is TRBV18 and J usage is TRBJ2-1; the D gene is possibly TRBD1 (5 bases). The sample comprised naive CD4+ T cells from blood. Subset specified: CD45RO-negative CD62L-positive naive CD4 T cells. This clonotype originated in a person aged 30-70 years in good health. The CDR3 bases are TGTGCCAGCTCACCCCTCGTTGTCCAGGGCGGTGAGCAGTTCTTC. Translating it yields CASSPLVVQGGEQFF.